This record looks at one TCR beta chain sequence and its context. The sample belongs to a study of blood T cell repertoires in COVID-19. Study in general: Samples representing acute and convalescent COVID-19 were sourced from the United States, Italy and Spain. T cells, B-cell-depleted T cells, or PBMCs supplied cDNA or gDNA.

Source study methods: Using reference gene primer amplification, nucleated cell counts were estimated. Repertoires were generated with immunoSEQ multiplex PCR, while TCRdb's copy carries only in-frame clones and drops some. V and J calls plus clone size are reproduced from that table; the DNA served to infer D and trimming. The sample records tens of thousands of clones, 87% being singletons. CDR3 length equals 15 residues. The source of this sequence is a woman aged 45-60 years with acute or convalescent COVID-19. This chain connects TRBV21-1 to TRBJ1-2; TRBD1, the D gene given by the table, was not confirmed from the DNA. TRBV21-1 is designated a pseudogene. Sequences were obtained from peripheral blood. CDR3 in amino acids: CASSKSQTPNYGYTF. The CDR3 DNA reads TGTGCCAGCAGCAAATCCCAGACACCCAACTATGGCTACACCTTC.